These 13 T cell receptor beta chains came from one sample sequenced in a study of molecular identifiers for immune sequencing clone quantification. A single record per CDR3 protein comes from TCRdb applying MiXCR to the PCR reads. The data show 75,000 to 100,000 distinct CDR3 sequences, about 20% seen once. The specimen sequenced was naive CD8+ T cells from blood, with Jurkat cell RNA spiked in. Noted subset: FACS-sorted CD8+CD4-CCR7+CD45RA+ naive T cells. These receptors were collected from a human donor in good health. Some libraries in this study had Jurkat cell RNA spiked in.

This clonotype has just a few counts. A single base separates this from a much larger clone, so it may be a read error. Because it lacks the conserved phenylalanine or tryptophan at the end, this CDR3 is likely a read error. The J gene is TRBJ1-1, the V gene TRBV5-1, with 9 bases matching TRBD1. V lost 1 base to trimming and J lost 4 bases; unmatched junction nucleotides: 11. The CDR3 has 17 amino acids. Germline loops: CDR1 SGHRS, CDR2 YFSETQ. CDR3 sequence (DNA): TGCGCCAGCAGCTTGATTGGGACAGGGAGGGATGCCACTGAAGCTTTCTTA. This gives the protein CASSLIGTGRDATEAFL.

This clonotype came up many times. The V and J genes are TRBV15 and TRBJ2-1, with D uncertain. This CDR3 is built from 17 residues. Germline V lookup: CDR1 LNHNV, CDR2 YYDKDF (reference sequence). The germline V and J ends were trimmed by 3 bases and 0 bases, with 15 bases remaining between them. The CDR3 protein is CATSSPPGESSYNEQFF. Here the CDR3 DNA reads TGTGCCACCAGCAGTCCCCCCGGAGAGAGCTCCTACAATGAGCAGTTCTTC.

The J gene is TRBJ2-1, the V gene TRBV7-3; D ambiguous. This CDR3 spans 12 amino acids. Germline CDR1 and CDR2: SGHTA and FQGTGA. V was cut by 3 bases and J by 4 bases, with 4 bases left in between. The CDR3 DNA is TGTGCCAGCAGCTTGTGGTACAATGAGCAGTTCTTC. Translated, it gives CASSLWYNEQFF.

This clonotype has ten or more counts. This rearrangement joins TRBV27 to TRBJ1-4; 7 nucleotides line up with TRBD1. J gave up 7 bases and V 6 bases, and 11 bases lay outside the gene matches. Germline V gene data show CDR1 as MNHEY and CDR2 as SMNVEV (reference sequence). The CDR3 has 15 amino acids. Here the CDR3 DNA reads TGTGCCAGCAGATCCAGACAGGGTTTTGGTGAAAAACTGTTTTTT. This gives the protein CASRSRQGFGEKLFF.

Regarding this clonotype: This may be a read error, as it is one base from a much larger clone. This sequence joins TRBV6-5 and TRBJ2-7; 7 nucleotides align to TRBD2. Looked up from germline, CDR1 is MNHEY and CDR2 is SVGAGI. J was trimmed by 6 bases and V by 8 bases; bases with no gene match: 13. This CDR3 contains 14 residues. CDR3 residues: CASGGGGSGGEQYF. The CDR3 coding sequence is TGTGCCAGCGGGGGAGGCGGGTCGGGAGGCGAGCAGTACTTC.

With respect to this clonotype: With a much larger clone just one base away, this may be a read error. V usage is TRBV15 and J usage is TRBJ2-2; TRBD2 might be the D (5 bases). Germline lookup yields CDR1 LNHNV and CDR2 YYDKDF (reference sequence). The CDR3 sequence is 15 residues long. CDR3 sequence reads: CATSRDLGNTGELLF. The CDR3 DNA follows: TGTGCCACCAGCAGAGATCTAGGGAACACCGGGGAGCTGCTTTTT.

V is TRBV7-8 and J is TRBJ1-1; possibly TRBD1 for D (6 bases). This CDR3 region has 16 residues. V was trimmed by 1 base and J by 5 bases, leaving 17 bases between them. Germline V gene lookup returns CDR1 SGHVS and CDR2 FQNEAQ. CDR3 protein: CASSLVVGGWKTEAFF. Written as DNA, the CDR3 is TGTGCCAGCAGCTTAGTGGTCGGGGGCTGGAAAACTGAAGCTTTCTTT.

This clonotype was counted ten times or more. The rearrangement joins TRBV19 to TRBJ1-1; the D is unclear. This CDR3 is built from 13 residues. V lost 1 base and J lost 4, with 7 bases in between. Germline V gene data show CDR1 as LNHDA and CDR2 as SQIVND (reference sequence). The CDR3 nucleotides are TGTGCCAGTAGTATAGGTGGGTTCACTGAAGCTTTCTTT. Protein: CASSIGGFTEAFF.

The V and J genes are TRBV11-2 and TRBJ2-7; D gene unclear. Trimming removed 2 bases at V and 2 bases at J, with 10 bases between. The CDR3 totals 14 residues. Germline V gene sequence: CDR1 SGHAT, CDR2 FQNNGV. The CDR3 sequence is CASSLKSGPYEQYF. DNA of the CDR3: TGTGCCAGCAGCTTAAAATCAGGTCCCTACGAGCAGTACTTC.

This clonotype was seen a few times. A clone one base away is much larger, so this may be a read error. The chain combines TRBV4-3 with TRBJ2-7; D ambiguous. CDR1 and CDR2 (germline): LGHNA, YSLEER. The CDR3 consists of 13 residues. CDR3 region: CASSQGLSYERYF. The CDR3 coding sequence is TGCGCCAGCAGCCAAGGGTTGAGTTACGAGCGGTACTTC.

This clonotype came up many times. This chain links TRBV18 with TRBJ1-3, with D perhaps matching TRBD1 (5 bases). The CDR3 spans 14 residues. Looked up from germline, CDR1 is KGHSH and CDR2 is LQKENI. Trimming left V 7 bases short and J 3 bases short, with 13 bases between. The CDR3 reads CASWPTAHGNTIYF. The CDR3 nucleotides read TGTGCCAGCTGGCCGACAGCGCATGGAAACACCATATATTTT.

Concerning this clonotype itself: Sequence at one end of the junction differs from germline and may be a read error. V gene TRBV7-7 combines with J gene TRBJ2-2; 7 bases fit TRBD2. The CDR3 runs to 17 residues. CDR1 and CDR2 from the germline V gene are SSHAT and FNYEAQ (reference sequence). CDR3 loop: CASSLAPFGLAVGELFF. CDR3 nucleotide sequence: TGTGCTAGCAGCTTAGCCCCCTTTGGGCTAGCGGTCGGGGAGCTGTTTTTT.

This clonotype was recorded many times. The CDR3 bases are TGTGCCAGCAGTCACGGGGCGGGGGCCTACAATGAGCAGTTCTTC. As protein: CASSHGAGAYNEQFF. The J gene is TRBJ2-1, the V gene TRBV6-2 or TRBV6-3; TRBD2 aligns across 7 bases. Trimming cost V 5 bases and J 2 bases; bases outside gene matches: 6. The CDR3 has 15 residues. The germline gives CDR1 MNHEY, CDR2 SVGEGT.